This is a list of T cell receptor beta chains from one sample in a study of T cell responses to AZD1222 COVID-19 vaccine. The method was immunoSEQ multiplex PCR; TCRdb's version includes in-frame clones alone and lacks a portion of them. The data show 120,000 or so clones, with 90% seen just once and 4% to 5.5% held by the top ten. The sample here was peripheral blood, taken on day 0 of MenACWY control vaccination. These receptors all stem from an adult in good health. CDR3s include the opening cysteine and the closing phenylalanine or tryptophan. The order of the fields is V gene, clone size, J gene, D gene, CDR3 DNA, CDR3 protein. D genes are given only for firm matches. Not every row has a clone size; where given, it reads once, few, many or a size class.

v_gene: TRBV6-2/TRBV6-3
abundance: .
j_gene: TRBJ2-5
d_gene: .
CDR3nt: TGTGCCAGCAGTTTTAGGGGCAAGACCCAGTACTTC
CDR3aa: CASSFRGKTQYF

v_gene: TRBV15
abundance: .
j_gene: TRBJ1-3
d_gene: TRBD1
CDR3nt: TGTGCCACCGGGGACAGGGGGCTTAAAAACACCATATATTTT
CDR3aa: CATGDRGLKNTIYF

v_gene: TRBV27
abundance: .
j_gene: TRBJ1-1
d_gene: TRBD1
CDR3nt: TGTGCCAGCCGTTCACAGGGGCGGAACACTGAAGCTTTCTTT
CDR3aa: CASRSQGRNTEAFF

v_gene: TRBV25-1
abundance: once
j_gene: TRBJ1-5
d_gene: .
CDR3nt: TGTGCCAGCAGTGCAGGGCTCAATCAGCCCCAGCATTTT
CDR3aa: CASSAGLNQPQHF

v_gene: TRBV2
abundance: .
j_gene: TRBJ2-7
d_gene: TRBD1
CDR3nt: TGTGCCAGCAGTGAAGTAGGGACAGTTTCCGAGCAGTACTTC
CDR3aa: CASSEVGTVSEQYF

v_gene: TRBV19
abundance: .
j_gene: TRBJ1-2
d_gene: TRBD1
CDR3nt: TGTGCCAGTAGGGTGGGGACAGGGGTCGGCTACACCTTC
CDR3aa: CASRVGTGVGYTF

v_gene: TRBV18
abundance: .
j_gene: TRBJ2-7
d_gene: .
CDR3nt: TGTGCCAGCTCACCAAAAGAAAGAGAGGCTGTATTCTACGAGCAGTACTTC
CDR3aa: CASSPKEREAVFYEQYF

v_gene: TRBV5-1
abundance: .
j_gene: TRBJ1-5
d_gene: .
CDR3nt: TGCGCCAGCGCTCTGGGGGCAGGACAGCCCCAGCATTTT
CDR3aa: CASALGAGQPQHF

v_gene: TRBV7-9
abundance: .
j_gene: TRBJ1-5
d_gene: .
CDR3nt: TGTGCCAGCAGCTTAGGTTACGGTGTGGGGAATCAGCCCCAGCATTTT
CDR3aa: CASSLGYGVGNQPQHF

v_gene: TRBV15
abundance: .
j_gene: TRBJ1-1
d_gene: .
CDR3nt: TGTGCCACCAGCCGACAGTCGCGGACTGAAGCTTTCTTT
CDR3aa: CATSRQSRTEAFF

v_gene: TRBV24-1
abundance: once
j_gene: TRBJ2-1
d_gene: TRBD1
CDR3nt: TGTGCCACCAGTGATACCCTGGGACAGGGGTCCTACAATGAGCAGTTCTTC
CDR3aa: CATSDTLGQGSYNEQFF

v_gene: TRBV4-1
abundance: .
j_gene: TRBJ2-3
d_gene: .
CDR3nt: TGCGCCAGCAGGCGAGGAGGACAGAGCTCAGATACGCAGTATTTT
CDR3aa: CASRRGGQSSDTQYF

v_gene: TRBV28
abundance: .
j_gene: TRBJ2-7
d_gene: .
CDR3nt: TGTGCCAGCAGTTTAGTGGGATTTCCCATGGGGGAGCAGTACTTC
CDR3aa: CASSLVGFPMGEQYF

v_gene: TRBV7-3
abundance: .
j_gene: TRBJ2-3
d_gene: TRBD2
CDR3nt: TGTGCCAGCAGCTTAATGGCTAGCGGGGTGCGGGATACGCAGTATTTT
CDR3aa: CASSLMASGVRDTQYF

v_gene: TRBV7-2
abundance: .
j_gene: TRBJ1-6
d_gene: .
CDR3nt: TGTGCCAGCAGCTTAGTATTCGGGCAGGGAAATAATTCACCCCTCCACTTT
CDR3aa: CASSLVFGQGNNSPLHF

v_gene: TRBV9
abundance: .
j_gene: TRBJ2-1
d_gene: TRBD2
CDR3nt: TGTGCCAGCAGCGTACCAGCGGGACGGGACAATGAGCAGTTCTTC
CDR3aa: CASSVPAGRDNEQFF

v_gene: TRBV6-1
abundance: .
j_gene: TRBJ2-1
d_gene: .
CDR3nt: TGTGCCAGCAGTGTTTCACAAACCGTTGGATACAATGAGCAGTTCTTC
CDR3aa: CASSVSQTVGYNEQFF

v_gene: TRBV7-2
abundance: .
j_gene: TRBJ1-6
d_gene: .
CDR3nt: TGTGCCAGCAGCTTATGGGGGGCCGGGAACTATAATTCACCCCTCCACTTT
CDR3aa: CASSLWGAGNYNSPLHF

v_gene: TRBV11-2
abundance: .
j_gene: TRBJ1-1
d_gene: TRBD1
CDR3nt: TGTGCCAGCAGCTTAAGGGGGCTGAACACTGAAGCTTTCTTT
CDR3aa: CASSLRGLNTEAFF

v_gene: TRBV30
abundance: .
j_gene: TRBJ1-2
d_gene: TRBD1
CDR3nt: TGTGCCTGGGGCGCAGGGGGCGCTGGCTATGGCTACACCTTC
CDR3aa: CAWGAGGAGYGYTF

v_gene: TRBV11-2
abundance: .
j_gene: TRBJ1-2
d_gene: .
CDR3nt: TGTGCCAGCAGCCTGCGGTCAGAGTCCTATGGCTACACCTTC
CDR3aa: CASSLRSESYGYTF

v_gene: TRBV5-6
abundance: .
j_gene: TRBJ1-1
d_gene: .
CDR3nt: TGTGCCAGCAGCTTGTTGGGTTTAGGAGGGAACACTGAAGCTTTCTTT
CDR3aa: CASSLLGLGGNTEAFF

v_gene: TRBV7-9
abundance: .
j_gene: TRBJ1-6
d_gene: TRBD1
CDR3nt: TGTGCCAGCAGCGATACAGGGGAGGGTAATTCACCCCTCCACTTT
CDR3aa: CASSDTGEGNSPLHF

v_gene: TRBV11-3
abundance: once
j_gene: TRBJ2-1
d_gene: TRBD2
CDR3nt: TGTGCCAGCAGCTTAGAGCCGCCGGGTAGCGGGAACAATGAGCAGTTCTTC
CDR3aa: CASSLEPPGSGNNEQFF

v_gene: TRBV5-6
abundance: .
j_gene: TRBJ2-7
d_gene: .
CDR3nt: TGTGCCAGCAGCCTGGGGGACGGAGCCTACGAGCAGTACTTC
CDR3aa: CASSLGDGAYEQYF

v_gene: TRBV28
abundance: once
j_gene: TRBJ2-2
d_gene: .
CDR3nt: TGTGCCAGCAGTTTTTATCCCGGGGAGCTGTTTTTT
CDR3aa: CASSFYPGELFF

v_gene: TRBV3-1/TRBV3-2
abundance: .
j_gene: TRBJ2-1
d_gene: .
CDR3nt: TGTGCCAGCAGCCAAGACAGGGGCCGCTACAATGAGCAGTTCTTC
CDR3aa: CASSQDRGRYNEQFF

v_gene: TRBV6-5
abundance: .
j_gene: TRBJ2-2
d_gene: TRBD1
CDR3nt: TGTGCCAGCAGATGGACAGGGGGCATCACCGGGGAGCTGTTTTTT
CDR3aa: CASRWTGGITGELFF

v_gene: TRBV6-1
abundance: .
j_gene: TRBJ1-2
d_gene: TRBD1
CDR3nt: TGTGCCAGCAGTGAAGCGACAGGGCATGGCTACACCTTC
CDR3aa: CASSEATGHGYTF

v_gene: TRBV2
abundance: .
j_gene: TRBJ1-1
d_gene: TRBD1
CDR3nt: TGTGCCAGCAGAGGACAGGTTTCGATTTTGATGAACACTGAAGCTTTCTTT
CDR3aa: CASRGQVSILMNTEAFF

v_gene: TRBV12-3/TRBV12-4
abundance: .
j_gene: TRBJ2-5
d_gene: .
CDR3nt: TGTGCCAGCAGTTTAATGGAAGAGACCCAGTACTTC
CDR3aa: CASSLMEETQYF

v_gene: TRBV4-2
abundance: .
j_gene: TRBJ1-3
d_gene: TRBD1
CDR3nt: TGTGCCAGCAGCCAAGGGACAGGCTCTGGAAACACCATATATTTT
CDR3aa: CASSQGTGSGNTIYF

v_gene: TRBV11-2
abundance: .
j_gene: TRBJ1-2
d_gene: .
CDR3nt: TGTGCCAGCAGCTTAGATTTGGGGGCTCACTATGGCTACACCTTC
CDR3aa: CASSLDLGAHYGYTF

v_gene: TRBV20-1
abundance: .
j_gene: TRBJ2-1
d_gene: TRBD2
CDR3nt: TGCAGTGCTAGTTTCCCTAGCGGGGCCCAAAGGCAGTTCTTC
CDR3aa: CSASFPSGAQRQFF

v_gene: TRBV7-9
abundance: .
j_gene: TRBJ2-1
d_gene: .
CDR3nt: TGTGCCAGCAGCCTGACGGGGAGCTCCTACAATGAGCAGTTCTTC
CDR3aa: CASSLTGSSYNEQFF

v_gene: TRBV30
abundance: .
j_gene: TRBJ1-1
d_gene: .
CDR3nt: TGTGCCTGGACGGGGGTTTTGGACACTGAAGCTTTCTTT
CDR3aa: CAWTGVLDTEAFF

v_gene: TRBV7-2
abundance: .
j_gene: TRBJ2-3
d_gene: .
CDR3nt: TGTGCCAGCAGCCCACTAGATACGCAGTATTTT
CDR3aa: CASSPLDTQYF

v_gene: TRBV7-9
abundance: .
j_gene: TRBJ2-1
d_gene: TRBD2
CDR3nt: TGTGCCAGCAGCTCGGGACTAGCGGGGGTCAACTACAATGAGCAGTTCTTC
CDR3aa: CASSSGLAGVNYNEQFF

v_gene: TRBV18
abundance: .
j_gene: TRBJ1-4
d_gene: .
CDR3nt: TGTGCCAGCTCACCGGTCAGGGGCCATGAAAAACTGTTTTTT
CDR3aa: CASSPVRGHEKLFF

v_gene: TRBV9
abundance: .
j_gene: TRBJ1-6
d_gene: .
CDR3nt: TGTGCCAGCAGCGTTTCAGACTCCTATAATTCACCCCTCCACTTT
CDR3aa: CASSVSDSYNSPLHF

v_gene: TRBV9
abundance: .
j_gene: TRBJ2-1
d_gene: TRBD2
CDR3nt: TGTGCCAGCAGCGTCGGAGGGAGGGCAGTGGGGGATGAGCAGTTCTTC
CDR3aa: CASSVGGRAVGDEQFF

v_gene: TRBV4-3
abundance: .
j_gene: TRBJ2-1
d_gene: TRBD2
CDR3nt: TGCGCCAGCAGCCAAGATGGGCGGGGGTACAATGAGCAGTTCTTC
CDR3aa: CASSQDGRGYNEQFF

v_gene: TRBV5-6
abundance: .
j_gene: TRBJ1-4
d_gene: .
CDR3nt: TGTGCCAGCAGCTTTGGGGACGGGGAAAAACTGTTTTTT
CDR3aa: CASSFGDGEKLFF

v_gene: TRBV29-1
abundance: .
j_gene: TRBJ2-5
d_gene: .
CDR3nt: TGCAGCGTTGTTTGGGTTGAGACCCAGTACTTC
CDR3aa: CSVVWVETQYF

v_gene: TRBV29-1
abundance: .
j_gene: TRBJ1-5
d_gene: .
CDR3nt: TGCAGCACCAAACAGGGAGACCAGCCCCAGCATTTT
CDR3aa: CSTKQGDQPQHF

v_gene: TRBV13
abundance: .
j_gene: TRBJ2-3
d_gene: TRBD2
CDR3nt: TGTGCCAGCAGCCTTCCTAGCGGGGGGGGCGCAGATACGCAGTATTTT
CDR3aa: CASSLPSGGGADTQYF

v_gene: TRBV28
abundance: .
j_gene: TRBJ1-5
d_gene: TRBD1
CDR3nt: TGTGCCAGCATCCTAGCCGGGACAGGGTACAATCAGCCCCAGCATTTT
CDR3aa: CASILAGTGYNQPQHF

v_gene: TRBV15
abundance: .
j_gene: TRBJ1-2
d_gene: .
CDR3nt: TGTGCCACCAGCAGAGATATTCGTTTTGATGGCTACACCTTC
CDR3aa: CATSRDIRFDGYTF

v_gene: TRBV6-5
abundance: .
j_gene: TRBJ2-5
d_gene: .
CDR3nt: TGTGCCAGCAGTTACTCGAGGGCCACCTCCCGGGAGACCCAGTACTTC
CDR3aa: CASSYSRATSRETQYF

v_gene: TRBV12-3/TRBV12-4
abundance: .
j_gene: TRBJ1-2
d_gene: .
CDR3nt: TGTGCCAGCAGTTTGAGAGGAAGCTATGGCTACACCTTC
CDR3aa: CASSLRGSYGYTF

v_gene: TRBV2
abundance: .
j_gene: TRBJ2-3
d_gene: .
CDR3nt: TGTGCCACCAAAACAACTACGGGGGGCTACACAGATACGCAGTATTTT
CDR3aa: CATKTTTGGYTDTQYF

v_gene: TRBV24-1
abundance: once
j_gene: TRBJ2-1
d_gene: TRBD2
CDR3nt: TGTGCCACCAGTTCAACTAGCGGTAACAATGAGCAGTTCTTC
CDR3aa: CATSSTSGNNEQFF

v_gene: TRBV7-2
abundance: .
j_gene: TRBJ2-3
d_gene: TRBD2
CDR3nt: TGTGCCAGCAGCTTGACTAGCGGGGCTAGCACAGATACGCAGTATTTT
CDR3aa: CASSLTSGASTDTQYF

v_gene: TRBV28
abundance: once
j_gene: TRBJ1-5
d_gene: .
CDR3nt: TGTGCCAGCAGTTCTACAGGGAACAATCAGCCCCAGCATTTT
CDR3aa: CASSSTGNNQPQHF